This T cell receptor beta chain was observed in a study of molecular identifiers for immune sequencing clone quantification. General study points: Identical TCR molecules sharing a barcode could underestimate highly expanded clone sizes. More than 98% of effector molecules, versus under 1% of naive-cell molecules, belonged to clones above 20 RNA copies.

On this clonotype: Its specificity is not known.

From germline, CDR1 is SGDLS and CDR2 YYNGEE. This CDR3 spans 15 amino acids. After removal of 1 base from V and 4 bases from J, the junction contained 2 bases not matched to a gene. Libraries used about 19,000 to 1,100,000 sorted naive CD8 T cells and 10%, 30% or 50% RNA input. Previously described methods and listed TCR primers produced bulk TCR libraries. TCRdb reanalysed the PCR reads using MiXCR and keeps one entry per CDR3 protein. Altogether under 600,000 distinct CDR3 sequences are present, roughly 23% being singletons, with the ten largest covering 0.65% to 0.95%. V usage is TRBV9 and J usage is TRBJ2-1; 10 bases align to TRBD2. This clonotype originated in a human donor in good health. Some libraries in this study had Jurkat cell RNA spiked in. Sequences were obtained from naive CD8+ T cells from blood, with Jurkat cell RNA spiked in. Specified subset: FACS-sorted CD8+CD4-CCR7+CD45RA+ naive T cells. The CDR3 loop is CASSVTSGKYNEQFF. The CDR3 nucleotides are TGTGCCAGCAGCGTAACTAGCGGGAAATACAATGAGCAGTTCTTC.